One sample yielded the 9 T cell receptor beta chains listed below, sequenced in a study of cytomegalovirus exposure and HLA in healthy donors. The PCR employed 60 Vbeta primers together with 13 Jbeta primers. Clones were sequenced by immunoSEQ multiplex PCR, and TCRdb holds only the in-frame ones, with some missing. The table shows 150,000 to 250,000 clones, with 65% to 90% occurring only once. The sequenced sample was PBMCs. The origin of the receptors is a woman aged 50 to 60 in good health and CMV-seronegative.

The chain uses TRBV28 and TRBJ1-4; TRBD1 might be the D (6 bases). In germline, CDR1 is MDHEN, CDR2 SYDVKM. The CDR3 is 15 residues long. Trimming stripped 3 bases from V and 8 bases from J, with 16 bases between. CDR3 in amino acids: CASSLAGTYGEKLFF. The CDR3 DNA reads TGTGCCAGCAGTTTGGCCGGGACATATGGAGAAAAACTGTTTTTT.

The genes are TRBV25-1 and TRBJ1-1; the D gene is possibly TRBD1 (6 bases). Germline assignment: CDR1 MGHDK and CDR2 SYGVNS. The CDR3 length is 15 residues. Deletions cut 3 bases from V and 0 bases from J, with 11 bases between. The CDR3 DNA sequence: TGTGCCAGCAGTGATATGGGACATCTGAACACTGAAGCTTTCTTT. Its protein product is CASSDMGHLNTEAFF.

This chain connects TRBV7-2 to TRBJ2-7; D remains unclear. The V and J ends lost 2 bases and 0 bases respectively, with 8 bases between them. This CDR3 region has 14 residues. Germline values: CDR1 SGHTA, CDR2 FQGNSA. The CDR3 sequence is CASSLNGASYEQYF. CDR3 DNA sequence: TGTGCCAGCAGCTTAAACGGAGCCTCCTACGAGCAGTACTTC.

This clone showed up just once. V gene TRBV5-1 combines with J gene TRBJ1-2; possible D gene TRBD1, 6 bases. CDR3 length: 14 amino acids. Per the germline V gene, CDR1 is SGHRS and CDR2 is YFSETQ. Trimming cost V 5 bases and J 7 bases, with 18 bases left between them. The CDR3 spells CASSLAGADRGYTF. The CDR3 DNA is TGCGCCAGCAGTCTGGCAGGGGCTGATCGTGGCTACACCTTC.

CDR3 coding DNA: TGTGCCAGCAGCCAAGATGCTAGGGGGCCCGATAACACTGAAGCTTTCTTT. It encodes CASSQDARGPDNTEAFF. The chain links TRBV4-2 to TRBJ1-1, with 7 nucleotides matching TRBD1. This CDR3 is built from 17 residues. Germline V lookup: CDR1 LGHNA, CDR2 YNFKEQ. The V segment lost 0 bases and the J segment 2 bases; nucleotides outside the gene matches: 9.

V is TRBV18 and J is TRBJ2-7; TRBD1 matches at 8 bases. With 4 bases clipped from V and 5 bases from J, the junction kept 4 bases outside the gene matches. CDR3 length: 13 residues. Germline V gene data show CDR1 as KGHSH and CDR2 as LQKENI. This CDR3 reads CASSRGQGDEQYF. Here the CDR3 DNA reads TGTGCCAGCTCACGTGGACAGGGCGACGAGCAGTACTTC.

The V gene is TRBV10-3, the J gene TRBJ1-4; 10 nucleotides align to TRBD1. V lost 6 bases and J lost 5; bases outside the gene matches: 6. There are 15 residues in the CDR3. CDR1 is ENHRY, CDR2 SYGVKD, per germline. As DNA, the CDR3 is TGTGCCATCAGACCCGGACAGGGGGAAAATGAAAAACTGTTTTTT. It codes for CAIRPGQGENEKLFF.

This chain joins TRBV4-1 and TRBJ2-1, with D possibly being TRBD1 (5 bases). Germline V lookup: CDR1 MGHRA, CDR2 YSYEKL. There are 19 residues in the CDR3. V gave up 1 base and J gave up 1 base, with 20 bases separating them. The chain's CDR3 is CASSQVLGADIGSYNEQFF. CDR3 nucleotide sequence: TGCGCCAGCAGCCAAGTCTTGGGCGCGGACATCGGGTCCTACAATGAGCAGTTCTTC.

The genes are TRBV28 and TRBJ2-7, with TRBD1 as a possible D gene (6 bases). Per germline, CDR1 MDHEN and CDR2 SYDVKM. V lost 6 bases and J lost 0, with 12 bases in between. The CDR3 consists of 14 residues. The CDR3 bases are TGTGCCAGCAGGAGAGCGGACAGCTCCTACGAGCAGTACTTC. Its protein is CASRRADSSYEQYF.